This TCR beta chain appears in the sequencing data of a study of T cell responses to AZD1222 COVID-19 vaccine. Between the trimmed V and J ends, which lost 5 bases and 9 bases, there was a span of 11 bases. Germline V CDR1 and CDR2: PRHDT, FYEKMQ (reference sequence). The CDR3 covers 13 residues. Profiling relied on immunoSEQ multiplex PCR, and the TCRdb table lists in-frame clones only, not all of them. The table lists about 110,000 clones, around 92% of them singletons, with approximately 8% in the top ten. This TCR derives from an adult who received the AZD1222 COVID-19 vaccine. The chain is built from TRBV13 and TRBJ1-6; D not resolved. Sequences were derived from peripheral blood, sampled 28 days after the second AZD1222 dose. The CDR3 loop is CASSASRSSPLHF. In DNA, the CDR3 is TGTGCCAGCAGCGCGTCGAGGAGTTCACCCCTCCACTTT.